These T cell receptor beta chains were read from a single sample in a study of shared clonotypes between healthy human individuals. TCRdb's table, derived via immunoSEQ multiplex PCR, lists solely in-frame clones and lacks some. The table shows more than 2 million clones, with approximately 94% occurring only once. Sequences were obtained from naive CD4+ T cells sorted from blood. The receptor source for this set is a man younger than 30 in good health. CDR3s leave out the opening cysteine and the closing phenylalanine or tryptophan. A D gene is named only where the DNA matches it firmly.

TRBV6-5	TRBJ1-3	13	NA	ASRPPGGAGNTIY
TRBV6-5	TRBJ2-2	13	NA	ASSYTAMSTGELF
TRBV30	TRBJ2-3	13	NA	AWRKTAWSTDTQY
TRBV11-2	TRBJ1-2	14	NA	ASTPSTGTYNYGYT
TRBV5-1	TRBJ2-1	11	NA	ASSSRVYNEQF
TRBV13	TRBJ2-1	13	NA	ASSPNLGSRNEQF
TRBV15	TRBJ2-3	15	TRBD2	ATSSGFSSGRGDTQY
TRBV28	TRBJ2-7	13	NA	ASTNPSTGVYEQY
TRBV5-1	TRBJ2-1	11	NA	ASSLGPGNEQF
TRBV4-1	TRBJ2-5	15	NA	ASSLSGQGTYQETQY
TRBV6-6	TRBJ1-4	13	NA	ASTLQGGAGEKLF
TRBV5-6	TRBJ2-5	16	TRBD2	ASSIAGGLLWGEETQY
TRBV5-1	TRBJ2-5	11	NA	ASSVRGQETQY